This TCR beta chain was obtained from a study of T cell repertoires in cytomegalovirus infection. Across the whole study: It can be stated that public TCR beta signatures indicated CMV infection as well as a matching HLA type.

Germline CDR1 and CDR2: GTSNPN and SVGIG (reference sequence). Trimming took 0 bases from V and 13 from J, leaving 15 bases between them. The CDR3 runs to 13 residues. TCRdb called the reads again in MiXCR, with one record for every CDR3 protein. The sample has under 300,000 distinct CDR3 sequences, around 20% seen once. Of note for this clonotype: Its specificity is unknown.

The sequenced sample was cultured PBMCs, obtained from culture after CMV antigen stimulation. The chain couples TRBV30 to TRBJ1-4; weak D call: TRBD1 (5 bases). The sequence was obtained from a human donor in good health (CMV status not recorded). Some clones in this sample may be carry-over from other donors' samples. This chain's CDR3 is CAWSVQTDRGLFF. The CDR3 bases are TGTGCCTGGAGTGTACAGACGGATAGGGGACTGTTTTTT.